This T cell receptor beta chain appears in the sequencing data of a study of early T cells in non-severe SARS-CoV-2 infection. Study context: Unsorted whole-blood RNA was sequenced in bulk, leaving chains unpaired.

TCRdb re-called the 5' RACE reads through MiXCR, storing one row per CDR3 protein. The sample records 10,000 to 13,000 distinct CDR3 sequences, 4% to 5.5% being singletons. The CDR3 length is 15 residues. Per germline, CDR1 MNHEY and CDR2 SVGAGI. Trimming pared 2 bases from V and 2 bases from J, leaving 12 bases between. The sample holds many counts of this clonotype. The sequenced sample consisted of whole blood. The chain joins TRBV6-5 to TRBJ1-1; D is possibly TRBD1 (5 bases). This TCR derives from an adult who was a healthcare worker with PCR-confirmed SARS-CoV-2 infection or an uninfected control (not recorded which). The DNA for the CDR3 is TGTGCCAGCAGTTACGGAGGGGCCCCCAACACTGAAGCTTTCTTT. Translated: CASSYGGAPNTEAFF.